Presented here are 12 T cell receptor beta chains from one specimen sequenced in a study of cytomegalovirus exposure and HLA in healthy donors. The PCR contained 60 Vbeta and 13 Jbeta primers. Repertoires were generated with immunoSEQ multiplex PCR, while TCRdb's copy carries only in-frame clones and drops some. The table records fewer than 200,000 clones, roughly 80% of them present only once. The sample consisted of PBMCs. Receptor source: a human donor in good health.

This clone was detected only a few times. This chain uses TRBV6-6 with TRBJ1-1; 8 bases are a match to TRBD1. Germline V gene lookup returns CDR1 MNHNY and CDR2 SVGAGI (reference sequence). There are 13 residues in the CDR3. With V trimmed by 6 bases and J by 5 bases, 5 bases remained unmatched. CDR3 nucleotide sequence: TGTGCCAGCAGCCGCCAGGGGGCAACTGAAGCTTTCTTT. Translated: CASSRQGATEAFF.

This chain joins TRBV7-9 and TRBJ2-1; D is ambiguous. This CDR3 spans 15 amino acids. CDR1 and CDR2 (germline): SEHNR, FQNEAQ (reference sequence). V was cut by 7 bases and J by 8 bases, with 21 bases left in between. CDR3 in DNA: TGTGCCAGCACCGCCTCAGAGGCCTCCCACGATGAGCAGTTCTTC. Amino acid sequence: CASTASEASHDEQFF. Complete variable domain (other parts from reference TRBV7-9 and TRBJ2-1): DTGVSQNPRHKITKRGQNVTFRCDPISEHNRLYWYRQTLGQGPEFLTYFQNEAQLEKSRLLSDRFSAERPKGSFSTLEIQRTEQGDSAMYLCASTASEASHDEQFFGPGTRLTVL.

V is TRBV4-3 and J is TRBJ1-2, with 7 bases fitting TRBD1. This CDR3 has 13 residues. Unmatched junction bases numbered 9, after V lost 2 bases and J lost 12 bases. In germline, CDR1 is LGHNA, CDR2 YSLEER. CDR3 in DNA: TGCGCCAGCAGCCAAAGGGGGCAGGGACGAAACACCTTC. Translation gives CASSQRGQGRNTF.

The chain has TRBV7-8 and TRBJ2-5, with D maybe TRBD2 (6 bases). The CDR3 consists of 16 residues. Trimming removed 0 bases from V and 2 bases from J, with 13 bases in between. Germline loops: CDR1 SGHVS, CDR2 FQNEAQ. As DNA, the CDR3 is TGTGCCAGCAGCTTAGCGGGGGGATACTCTCAAGAGACCCAGTACTTC. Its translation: CASSLAGGYSQETQYF.

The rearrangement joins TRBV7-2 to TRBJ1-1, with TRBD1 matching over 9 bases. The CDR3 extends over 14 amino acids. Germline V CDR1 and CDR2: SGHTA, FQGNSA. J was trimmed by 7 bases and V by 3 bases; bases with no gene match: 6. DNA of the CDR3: TGTGCCAGCAGCTTGGACAGGGGCTTGGGTGAAGCTTTCTTT. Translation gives CASSLDRGLGEAFF.

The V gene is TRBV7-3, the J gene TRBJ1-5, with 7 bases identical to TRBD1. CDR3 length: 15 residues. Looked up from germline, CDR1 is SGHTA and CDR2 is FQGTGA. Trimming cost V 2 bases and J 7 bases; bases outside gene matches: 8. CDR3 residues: CASSLETDRRQPQHF. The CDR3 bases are TGTGCCAGCAGCTTAGAAACGGACAGGAGGCAGCCCCAGCATTTT.

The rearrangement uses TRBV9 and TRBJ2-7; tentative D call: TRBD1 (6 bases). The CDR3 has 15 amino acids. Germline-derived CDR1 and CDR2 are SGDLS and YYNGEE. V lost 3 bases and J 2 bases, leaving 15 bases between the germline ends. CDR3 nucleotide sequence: TGTGCCAGCAGCGCGACCGGGACAATGACCTACGAGCAGTACTTC. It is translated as CASSATGTMTYEQYF.

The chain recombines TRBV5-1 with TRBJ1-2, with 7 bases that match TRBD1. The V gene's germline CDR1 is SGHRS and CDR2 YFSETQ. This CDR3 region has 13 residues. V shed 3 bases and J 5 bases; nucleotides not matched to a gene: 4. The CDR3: CASSSTGSYGYTF. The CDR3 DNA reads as TGCGCCAGCAGCTCGACAGGGAGTTATGGCTACACCTTC.

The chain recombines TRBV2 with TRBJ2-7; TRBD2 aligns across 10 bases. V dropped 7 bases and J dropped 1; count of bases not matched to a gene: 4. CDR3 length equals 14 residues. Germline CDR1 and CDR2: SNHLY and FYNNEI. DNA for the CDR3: TGTGCCAGCATGGCTAGCGGGGGATCCTACGAGCAGTACTTC. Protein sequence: CASMASGGSYEQYF. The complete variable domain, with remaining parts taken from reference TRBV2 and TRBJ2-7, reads EPEVTQTPSHQVTQMGQEVILRCVPISNHLYFYWYRQILGQKVEFLVSFYNNEISEKSEIFDDQFSVERPDGSNFTLKIRSTKLEDSAMYFCASMASGGSYEQYFGPGTRLTVT.

The chain's CDR3 is CASSFTSGSTDTQYF. CDR3 bases: TGTGCCAGCAGTTTTACTAGCGGGAGCACAGATACGCAGTATTTT. V gene TRBV2 combines with J gene TRBJ2-3; 9 positions agree with TRBD2. The CDR3 consists of 15 residues. Germline V gene data show CDR1 as SNHLY and CDR2 as FYNNEI. The trim removed 5 bases at V and 0 bases at J, leaving 3 bases unmatched.

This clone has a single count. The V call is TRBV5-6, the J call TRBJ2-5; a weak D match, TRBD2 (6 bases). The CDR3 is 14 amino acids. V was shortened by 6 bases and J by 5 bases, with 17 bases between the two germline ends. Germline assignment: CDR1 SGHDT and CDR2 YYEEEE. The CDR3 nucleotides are TGTGCCAGCACTCTGGGGGGAGTTGGGGAGACCCAGTACTTC. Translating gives CASTLGGVGETQYF. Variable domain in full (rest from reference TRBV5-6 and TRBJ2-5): DAGVTQSPTHLIKTRGQQVTLRCSPKSGHDTVSWYQQALGQGPQFIFQYYEEEERQRGNFPDRFSGHQFPNYSSELNVNALLLGDSALYLCASTLGGVGETQYFGPGTRLLVL.

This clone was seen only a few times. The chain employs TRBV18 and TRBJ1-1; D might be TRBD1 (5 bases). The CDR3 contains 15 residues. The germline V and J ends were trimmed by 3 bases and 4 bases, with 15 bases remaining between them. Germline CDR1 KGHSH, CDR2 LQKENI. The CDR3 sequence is CASSPPSGDSTEAFF. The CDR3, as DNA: TGTGCCAGCTCACCCCCCTCGGGGGACTCCACTGAAGCTTTCTTT.